A selection of T cell receptor beta chains follows, all from one sample in a study of cytomegalovirus exposure and HLA in healthy donors. Data came from immunoSEQ multiplex PCR; TCRdb stores just in-frame clones and leaves some out. The sample contains around 170,000 clones, over 75% of which appear only once. Sample: PBMCs. The receptors derive from a man aged 35 to 55 in good health and CMV-seropositive. CDR3s include the opening cysteine and the closing phenylalanine or tryptophan. The order of the fields is V gene, J gene, D gene, CDR3 length, clone size, CDR3 DNA, CDR3 protein. A D gene is named only where the DNA matches it firmly. Some rows mark clone size as missing; the rest say once, few, many or name a class of expanded clone.

TRBV9	TRBJ1-2	-	18	-	TGTGCCAGCAGCGTAGCTCTCGAAACTCGGGGGGCCCCTTATGGCTACACCTTC	CASSVALETRGAPYGYTF
TRBV6-5	TRBJ1-1	-	13	-	TGTGCCAGCAGTTACTCGACGGGAACTGAAGCTTTCTTT	CASSYSTGTEAFF
TRBV2	TRBJ2-7	-	15	-	TGTGCCAGCAATCCCCCCGGGGGGCCTGCCTACGAGCAGTACTTC	CASNPPGGPAYEQYF
TRBV7-2	TRBJ1-1	-	14	-	TGTGCCAGCAGCTTTGGCAGAATGAACACTGAAGCTTTCTTT	CASSFGRMNTEAFF
TRBV19	TRBJ2-7	-	13	-	TGTGCCAGTAGTATCTCCGACAGTTACGAGCAGTACTTC	CASSISDSYEQYF
TRBV27	TRBJ2-6	-	15	-	TGTGCCAGCAGTTTCCTGAGCTCTGGGGCCAACGTCCTGACTTTC	CASSFLSSGANVLTF
TRBV5-1	TRBJ2-3	-	18	-	TGCGCCAGCAGCTTGACCGGGTCCAATCTTCCCGGGACAGATACGCAGTATTTT	CASSLTGSNLPGTDTQYF
TRBV5-1	TRBJ2-7	-	14	-	TGCGCCAGCAGCTTTGGAGGGGTTTCCTACGAGCAGTACTTC	CASSFGGVSYEQYF
TRBV13	TRBJ2-7	TRBD1	14	-	TGTGCCAGCAGCAAGACAGGGTCTCACTACGAGCAGTACTTC	CASSKTGSHYEQYF
TRBV5-1	TRBJ1-5	-	15	-	TGCGCCAGCAGCTGGGGGCAGGGAAGCAATCAGCCCCAGCATTTT	CASSWGQGSNQPQHF
TRBV5-1	TRBJ1-6	TRBD1	15	few	TGCGCCAGCAGCTTGGAGCCGACAGGGGATTCACCCCTCCACTTT	CASSLEPTGDSPLHF
TRBV4-1	TRBJ1-1	TRBD1	15	few	TGCGCCAGCAGCCCAGCAGGGGGGCGCGGTACTGAAGCTTTCTTT	CASSPAGGRGTEAFF
TRBV5-4	TRBJ1-4	-	14	-	TGTGCCAGCAGCTTGGACAGGGCTGATGAAAAACTGTTTTTT	CASSLDRADEKLFF
TRBV15	TRBJ2-1	-	17	-	TGTGCCACCAGCTCCCTCCCCAGGGGTTCACAATACAATGAGCAGTTCTTC	CATSSLPRGSQYNEQFF
TRBV5-1	TRBJ1-5	-	14	-	TGCGCCAGCTCTATGGGGGGGGCTGGTCAGCCCCAGCATTTT	CASSMGGAGQPQHF
TRBV28	TRBJ2-1	-	16	-	TGTGCCAGCAGTCCCATCCTCCGGGGGGCATTCAATGAGCAGTTCTTC	CASSPILRGAFNEQFF
TRBV19	TRBJ1-1	-	13	-	TGTGCCAGTAGTATCCCCAGGGTGGGTGAAGCTTTCTTT	CASSIPRVGEAFF
TRBV5-1	TRBJ1-6	-	16	-	TGCGCCAGCAGCTTGGTAGGGGTCGACTATAATTCACCCCTCCACTTT	CASSLVGVDYNSPLHF
TRBV4-3	TRBJ1-5	-	15	-	TGCGCCAGCAGCCAAGGACGACTGAACAATCAGCCCCAGCATTTT	CASSQGRLNNQPQHF
TRBV5-1	TRBJ2-5	TRBD2	18	-	TGCGCCAGCAGCACTAATCTAGCGGGGGGCCGATTCCAAGAGACCCAGTACTTC	CASSTNLAGGRFQETQYF
TRBV6-6	TRBJ1-1	TRBD1	14	-	TGTGCCAGCAGTTACACCGGGACAGTCACTGAAGCTTTCTTT	CASSYTGTVTEAFF
TRBV7-2	TRBJ1-5	-	13	-	TGTGCCAGCAGCTGGGGCCAAGAACCTCCCCAGCATTTT	CASSWGQEPPQHF
TRBV5-1	TRBJ2-5	-	15	-	TGCGCCAGCAGCCGAGAACTACAAACTCAAGAGACCCAGTACTTC	CASSRELQTQETQYF
TRBV6-5	TRBJ2-7	-	14	-	TGTGCCAGCAGTTACGGGGGCGGGCCCTACGAGCAGTACTTC	CASSYGGGPYEQYF
TRBV19	TRBJ2-1	TRBD2	14	-	TGTGCCAGTAGTATAGCGAGCGGGGTAAATGAGCAGTTCTTC	CASSIASGVNEQFF
TRBV18	TRBJ2-7	TRBD2	18	-	TGTGCCAGCTCACCACCGGGCCTGATAGCGGGGGCCTGGTACGAGCAGTACTTC	CASSPPGLIAGAWYEQYF
TRBV19	TRBJ2-7	-	14	-	TGTGCCAGTAGTATGGTAGGACAGCTCTACGAGCAGTACTTC	CASSMVGQLYEQYF